The 30 T cell receptor beta chains listed next were all sequenced from one sample in a study of CD8 T cells in Susac syndrome. A quantity of roughly 0.5 to 1 ug RNA underwent reverse transcription using random hexamers. A single record per CDR3 protein comes from TCRdb applying MiXCR to the immunoSEQ multiplex PCR reads. The table has some 260,000 distinct CDR3 sequences, roughly 85% seen once. Sequencing was done on a sample of CD8+ T cells from PBMCs. The source is a human donor with multiple sclerosis.

The chain combines TRBV10-3 with TRBJ1-3; 8 bases line up with TRBD1. This CDR3 spans 12 amino acids. Losses at the gene ends were 9 bases for V and 4 bases for J; bases not matched to a gene: 2. Per the germline V gene, CDR1 is ENHRY and CDR2 is SYGVKD. CDR3 protein: CAMGQVGNTIYF. CDR3 in DNA: TGTGCCATGGGACAGGTCGGAAACACCATATATTTT.

This rearrangement joins TRBV20-1 to TRBJ2-3, with 12 bases identical to TRBD2. CDR3 length: 16 amino acids. V dropped 3 bases and J dropped 0; count of bases not matched to a gene: 4. Germline lookup yields CDR1 DFQATT and CDR2 SNEGSKA (reference sequence). The CDR3 loop reads CSASSTSGRSTDTQYF. The CDR3 DNA reads TGCAGTGCTAGTAGCACTAGCGGGAGGAGCACAGATACGCAGTATTTT.

This chain links TRBV5-1 with TRBJ2-1, with 13 bases identical to TRBD2. V shed 0 bases and J 6 bases; nucleotides not matched to a gene: 6. Germline V CDR1 and CDR2: SGHRS, YFSETQ. The CDR3 length is 17 residues. CDR3: CASSLAGLAGEANEQFF. The CDR3 bases are TGCGCCAGCAGCTTGGCCGGACTAGCGGGAGAGGCCAATGAGCAGTTCTTC.

This clonotype has just one count. The chain links TRBV27 to TRBJ1-2; no clear D gene. Looked up from germline, CDR1 is MNHEY and CDR2 is SMNVEV (reference sequence). The V end lost 6 bases, the J end lost 8 bases, and 16 bases lay between the germline ends. This CDR3 region has 13 residues. The CDR3 DNA is TGTGCCAGCAGACGTCCCTATCACAGCGGCTACACCTTC. Translated, it gives CASRRPYHSGYTF.

The chain employs TRBV28 and TRBJ2-5; possibly TRBD1 for D (6 bases). V lost 1 base and J lost 7, with 19 bases in between. Germline CDR1 and CDR2: MDHEN and SYDVKM. The CDR3 totals 16 residues. The CDR3 DNA is TGTGCCAGCAGTTTATCCCCCCTAGAGGGGGACGGGACCCAGTACTTC. Its protein is CASSLSPLEGDGTQYF.

This clonotype was observed a few times. The J gene is TRBJ2-7, the V gene TRBV7-9, with D tentatively TRBD2 (6 bases). V was cut by 4 bases and J by 4 bases, with 23 bases left in between. There are 17 residues in the CDR3. Looked up from germline, CDR1 is SEHNR and CDR2 is FQNEAQ (reference sequence). The CDR3 bases are TGTGCCAGCAGCTCCCCCGGGTTAGGAGCGGGTCGGTACGAGCAGTACTTC. Residues: CASSSPGLGAGRYEQYF. The entire variable domain, with the rest obtained from reference TRBV7-9 and TRBJ2-7, is as follows: DTGVSQNPRHKITKRGQNVTFRCDPISEHNRLYWYRQTLGQGPEFLTYFQNEAQLEKSRLLSDRFSAERPKGSFSTLEIQRTEQGDSAMYLCASSSPGLGAGRYEQYFGPGTRLTVT.

The chain employs TRBV25-1 and TRBJ2-1; 10 bases match TRBD1. The germline V gene encodes CDR1 MGHDK and CDR2 SYGVNS. V gave up 1 base and J gave up 4 bases; unmatched junction bases: 7. This CDR3 region has 17 residues. This CDR3 is CASSELRTGGWYNEQFF. The CDR3 nucleotides are TGTGCCAGCAGTGAATTACGGACAGGGGGATGGTACAATGAGCAGTTCTTC. The whole variable domain, remainder taken from reference TRBV25-1 and TRBJ2-1, is EADIYQTPRYLVIGTGKKITLECSQTMGHDKMYWYQQDPGMELHLIHYSYGVNSTEKGDLSSESTVSRIRTEHFPLTLESARPSHTSQYLCASSELRTGGWYNEQFFGPGTRLTVL.

The gene calls are TRBV6-4 and TRBJ2-4; D may be TRBD2 (6 bases). The CDR3 covers 15 residues. V was clipped by 3 bases and J by 3 bases, with 12 bases between them. Germline CDR1 and CDR2: MRHNA and SNTAGT. CDR3 nucleotide sequence: TGTGCCAGCAGTGAGCGGGGAGTGGTCAAAAACATTCAGTACTTC. Translation gives CASSERGVVKNIQYF.

This clonotype was recorded a few times. Germline is not matched at one junction end, which may reflect a read error. The chain has TRBV12-3 or TRBV12-4 and TRBJ2-5; the D is unclear. The CDR3 spans 11 residues. CDR3 DNA: TGTGCCAGCAGCTTAGAAGAGACCCAGTACTTC. It codes for CASSLEETQYF.

This clonotype was detected only once. The V gene is TRBV24-1, the J gene TRBJ2-5; no reliable D call. Deletions cut 2 bases from V and 5 bases from J, with 11 bases between. CDR1 is KGHDR and CDR2 is SFDVKD in the germline V gene. This CDR3 region has 14 residues. The CDR3 region has the DNA TGTGCCACCAGTGATTATAATGCAGCTGAGACCCAGTACTTC. As protein: CATSDYNAAETQYF.

This clonotype was recorded only once. The chain is built from TRBV23-1 and TRBJ2-7; 9 bases line up with TRBD1. TRBV23-1 is an open reading frame whose function is uncertain. V lost 0 bases and J lost 4; bases outside the gene matches: 4. The CDR3 has 15 amino acids. CDR3 nucleotides: TGCGCCAGCAGTCAATCGGGGACAGGGTGGTACGAGCAGTACTTC. This codes for CASSQSGTGWYEQYF.

This clonotype was counted ten times or more. The chain joins TRBV6-1 to TRBJ2-1; the D gene is possibly TRBD2 (6 bases). This CDR3 comprises 15 residues. Per germline, CDR1 MNHNS and CDR2 SASEGT. V lost 4 bases, J lost 6 bases, and 16 bases lay in between. CDR3 in amino acids: CASSVGTSIGNEQFF. The CDR3 DNA follows: TGTGCCAGCAGTGTTGGGACTTCCATAGGCAATGAGCAGTTCTTC.

This chain links TRBV28 with TRBJ2-1; D possibly corresponds to TRBD2 (5 bases). With 5 bases removed from V and 5 bases from J, the gap between germline ends came to 19 bases. CDR3 length: 16 amino acids. Germline V gene data show CDR1 as MDHEN and CDR2 as SYDVKM. The CDR3 loop is CASSRSSGIINNEQFF. The CDR3 nucleotides read TGTGCCAGCAGTCGGTCTTCCGGGATCATAAACAATGAGCAGTTCTTC.

The V gene is TRBV7-9, the J gene TRBJ2-1; D is perhaps TRBD2 (6 bases). The germline gives CDR1 SEHNR, CDR2 FQNEAQ (reference sequence). The CDR3 spans 14 residues. Trimming removed 1 base from V and 8 bases from J, with 12 bases in between. The chain's CDR3 is CASSLVGSGDEQFF. The CDR3 nucleotides read TGTGCCAGCAGCTTAGTTGGTAGCGGCGATGAGCAGTTCTTC.

V is TRBV27 and J is TRBJ1-1; TRBD1 is a possible D gene (6 bases). Trimming left V 6 bases short and J 4 bases short, with 15 bases between. Germline V lookup: CDR1 MNHEY, CDR2 SMNVEV (reference sequence). The CDR3 is 14 amino acids. The CDR3 spells CASSRTGTLTEAFF. CDR3 coding DNA: TGTGCCAGCAGCCGCACAGGGACCCTCACTGAAGCTTTCTTT.

This chain joins TRBV5-4 and TRBJ1-1; D ambiguous. The ends were cut back, 4 bases at V and 4 bases at J, with 5 bases in the middle. The CDR3 is 11 residues long. Germline V gene sequence: CDR1 SGHNT, CDR2 YYREEE (reference sequence). This CDR3 is CASSQSTEAFF. The CDR3 nucleotides are TGTGCCAGCAGCCAGAGCACTGAAGCTTTCTTT. Together with reference TRBV5-4 and TRBJ1-1, the CDR3 gives the full variable domain: ETGVTQSPTHLIKTRGQQVTLRCSSQSGHNTVSWYQQALGQGPQFIFQYYREEENGRGNFPPRFSGLQFPNYSSELNVNALELDDSALYLCASSQSTEAFFGQGTRLTVV.

This sequence joins TRBV29-1 and TRBJ1-1; D remains unclear. Germline CDR1 and CDR2: SQVTM and ANQGSEA. The CDR3 is 12 amino acids. V shed 4 bases and J shed 7 bases, with 13 bases lying between them. The CDR3 bases are TGCAGCGTTGGACGGGAAAACCTTGAAGCTTTCTTT. Translated, it gives CSVGRENLEAFF. Variable domain in full (rest from reference TRBV29-1 and TRBJ1-1): SAVISQKPSRDICQRGTSLTIQCQVDSQVTMMFWYRQQPGQSLTLIATANQGSEATYESGFVIDKFPISRPNLTFSTLTVSNMSPEDSSIYLCSVGRENLEAFFGQGTRLTVV.

The rearrangement joins TRBV9 to TRBJ1-2; tentative D call: TRBD1 (5 bases). The CDR3 is 14 residues long. Trimming shortened V by 3 bases and J by 9 bases, and 18 bases separated the two germline ends. Germline values: CDR1 SGDLS, CDR2 YYNGEE. The CDR3 region has the DNA TGTGCCAGCAGCGCCGGGGCCCAGAGCCTCCGCTACACCTTC. Its protein product is CASSAGAQSLRYTF.

This clonotype occurred many times. In nucleotides, the CDR3 is TGTGCCAGTAGCCCGGGACAGGGGTACGAGCAGTACTTC. Amino acids: CASSPGQGYEQYF. This chain links TRBV28 with TRBJ2-7; 10 bases agree with TRBD1. The V segment lost 9 bases and the J segment 4 bases; nucleotides outside the gene matches: 6. Germline V lookup: CDR1 MDHEN, CDR2 SYDVKM. The CDR3 contains 13 residues.

Comment on this clonotype: The germline gene is not matched at one end of the junction; a read error may be the cause. The J gene is TRBJ2-3, the V gene TRBV6-1; D is unresolved. Looked up from germline, CDR1 is MNHNS and CDR2 is SASEGT. This CDR3 is 15 amino acids long. DNA of the CDR3: TGTGCCGGCAGTGACGCGAGCGTGAGCTCAGATACGCAGTATTTT. This encodes CAGSDASVSSDTQYF.

This chain joins TRBV9 and TRBJ1-5; the D is unclear. Germline V lookup: CDR1 SGDLS, CDR2 YYNGEE. This CDR3 is built from 14 residues. V gave up 3 bases and J gave up 2 bases, with 9 bases separating them. CDR3 coding DNA: TGTGCCAGCAGCGACGGTTCAGGCAATCAGCCCCAGCATTTT. The encoded protein is CASSDGSGNQPQHF.

This clonotype is a singleton in its sample. The CDR3 DNA follows: TGCGCCAGCAGCCAAGACATACTAGCGGGAGCTAGTGGCGGGGAGCTGTTTTTT. This sequence encodes CASSQDILAGASGGELFF. This rearrangement joins TRBV4-1 to TRBJ2-2, with 11 positions matching TRBD2. The CDR3 sequence is 18 residues long. Germline V gene lookup returns CDR1 MGHRA and CDR2 YSYEKL. Trimming removed 0 bases from V and 7 bases from J; junction bases left unmatched: 10.

Comment on this clonotype: A junction boundary mismatches the germline segment, possibly from a read error. The chain's CDR3 is CAVSESGLPSYEQYF. For the CDR3, the DNA is TGTGCCGTCAGTGAGTCGGGACTCCCGTCCTACGAGCAGTACTTC. This chain uses TRBV10-3 with TRBJ2-7, with TRBD2 as a possible D gene (6 bases). The CDR3 sequence is 15 residues long. From germline, CDR1 is ENHRY and CDR2 SYGVKD.

This clonotype was seen only once. This chain connects TRBV2 to TRBJ1-2; weak D call: TRBD1 (5 bases). The CDR3 spans 11 residues. V dropped 5 bases and J dropped 10 bases, with 11 bases sitting between them. Germline CDR1 and CDR2: SNHLY and FYNNEI. The CDR3 coding sequence is TGTGCCAGCAGTTTAGGGACGATCTACACCTTC. Encoded protein: CASSLGTIYTF.

This clonotype has a single count. The gene calls are TRBV11-2 and TRBJ2-7; D is uncertain. The V end lost 3 bases, the J end lost 6 bases, and 6 bases lay between the germline ends. The germline V gene has CDR1 SGHAT and CDR2 FQNNGV. The CDR3 is 11 amino acids. CDR3 DNA sequence: TGTGCCAGCAGCTTGGAACCCGAGCAGTACTTC. Translating gives CASSLEPEQYF. The full variable domain, completed using reference TRBV11-2 and TRBJ2-7, is EAGVAQSPRYKIIEKRQSVAFWCNPISGHATLYWYQQILGQGPKLLIQFQNNGVVDDSQLPKDRFSAERLKGVDSTLKIQPAKLEDSAVYLCASSLEPEQYFGPGTRLTVT.

The V gene is TRBV29-1, the J gene TRBJ2-1; a weak D match, TRBD2 (6 bases). The CDR3 sequence is 13 residues long. In germline, CDR1 is SQVTM, CDR2 ANQGSEA. V lost 0 bases, J lost 10 bases, and 13 bases lay in between. CDR3 protein: CSVEDLAAYEQFF. CDR3 DNA: TGCAGCGTTGAAGACTTAGCGGCCTACGAGCAGTTCTTC.

The V call is TRBV7-9, the J call TRBJ2-1, with TRBD1 as a possible D gene (8 bases). The length of the CDR3 is 15 residues. Looked up from germline, CDR1 is SEHNR and CDR2 is FQNEAQ (reference sequence). V lost 5 bases, J lost 8 bases, and 19 bases lay in between. The CDR3 DNA reads as TGTGCCAGCAGCCCTCAGGACAGGGAGGGGGATGAGCAGTTCTTC. Translating it yields CASSPQDREGDEQFF.

This clonotype was observed a single time. This rearrangement joins TRBV10-3 to TRBJ2-5; weak D call: TRBD2 (5 bases). V lost 8 bases to trimming and J lost 5 bases, with 18 bases between them. Germline CDR1 reads ENHRY; CDR2 reads SYGVKD. The CDR3 has 14 residues. The CDR3 is CAIAAADGMETQYF. The CDR3 nucleotides read TGTGCCATCGCAGCGGCGGATGGCATGGAGACCCAGTACTTC.

This chain uses TRBV30 with TRBJ2-1; TRBD2 might be the D (5 bases). The CDR3 consists of 14 residues. The germline V gene has CDR1 GTSNPN and CDR2 SVGIG (reference sequence). V was clipped by 3 bases and J by 7 bases, with 16 bases between them. The DNA for the CDR3 is TGTGCCTGGAGGGATTATACGGGGTGGAATGAGCAGTTCTTC. Its translation: CAWRDYTGWNEQFF.

This clonotype was counted between two and nine times. The CDR3 loop reads CASSLAEQPYEQYF. CDR3 coding DNA: TGTGCCAGCAGCTTAGCGGAACAACCTTACGAGCAGTACTTC. The chain employs TRBV5-6 and TRBJ2-7; perhaps TRBD2 as D (5 bases). Germline V CDR1 and CDR2: SGHDT, YYEEEE. The CDR3 extends over 14 amino acids. V dropped 2 bases and J dropped 4 bases, with 13 bases sitting between them.